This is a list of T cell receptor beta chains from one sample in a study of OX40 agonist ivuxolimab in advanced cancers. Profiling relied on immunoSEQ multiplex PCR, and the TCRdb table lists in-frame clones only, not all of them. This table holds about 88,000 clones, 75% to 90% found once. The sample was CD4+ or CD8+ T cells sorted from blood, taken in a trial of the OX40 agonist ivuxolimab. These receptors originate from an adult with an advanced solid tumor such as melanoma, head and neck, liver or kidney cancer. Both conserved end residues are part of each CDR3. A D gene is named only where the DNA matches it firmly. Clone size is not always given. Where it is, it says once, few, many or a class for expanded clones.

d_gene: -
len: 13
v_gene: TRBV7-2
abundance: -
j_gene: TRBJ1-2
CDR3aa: CASSEGPNYGYTF
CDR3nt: TGTGCCAGCAGCGAGGGACCTAACTATGGCTACACCTTC

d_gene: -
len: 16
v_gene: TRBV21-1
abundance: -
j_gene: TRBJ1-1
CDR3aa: CASRYQLATIRTEAFF
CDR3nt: TGTGCCAGCAGATATCAACTAGCTACAATTCGCACTGAAGCTTTCTTT

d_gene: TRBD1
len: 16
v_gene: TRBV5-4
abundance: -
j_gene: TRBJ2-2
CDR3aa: CASSSRTGAITGELFF
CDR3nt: TGTGCCAGCAGCTCGCGGACAGGGGCCATCACCGGGGAGCTGTTTTTT

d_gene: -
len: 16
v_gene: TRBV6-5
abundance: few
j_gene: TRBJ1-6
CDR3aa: CASSYSVSGHGSPLHF
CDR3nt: TGTGCCAGCAGTTACTCGGTATCAGGGCATGGTTCACCCCTCCACTTT

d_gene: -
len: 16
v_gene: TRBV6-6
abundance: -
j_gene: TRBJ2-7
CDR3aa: CASGRAGSGASYEQYF
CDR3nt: TGTGCCAGCGGACGGGCTGGGTCAGGGGCCTCCTACGAGCAGTACTTC

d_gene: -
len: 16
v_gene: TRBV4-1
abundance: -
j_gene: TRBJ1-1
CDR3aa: CASSQDQAGEGTEAFF
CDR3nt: TGCGCCAGCAGCCAAGATCAGGCGGGCGAAGGAACTGAAGCTTTCTTT

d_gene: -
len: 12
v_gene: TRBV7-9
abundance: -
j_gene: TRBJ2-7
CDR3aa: CASSRTAYEQYF
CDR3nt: TGTGCCAGCAGTCGGACAGCCTACGAGCAGTACTTC

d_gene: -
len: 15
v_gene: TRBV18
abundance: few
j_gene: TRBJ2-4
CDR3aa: CASSASGTAPSSQYF
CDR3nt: TGTGCCAGCTCCGCATCCGGGACCGCGCCGTCCAGCCAGTACTTC

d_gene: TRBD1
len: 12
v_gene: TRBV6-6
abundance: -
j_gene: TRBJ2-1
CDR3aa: CASSSQTGGQFF
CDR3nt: TGTGCCAGCAGTTCGCAAACAGGGGGGCAGTTCTTC

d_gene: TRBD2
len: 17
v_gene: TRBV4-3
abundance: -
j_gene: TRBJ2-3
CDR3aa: CASSQGRGGAGTDTQYF
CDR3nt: TGCGCCAGCAGCCAAGGGCGGGGGGGCGCTGGCACAGATACGCAGTATTTT

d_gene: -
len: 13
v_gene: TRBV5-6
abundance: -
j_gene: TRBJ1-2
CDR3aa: CASSLRMIYGYTF
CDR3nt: TGTGCCAGCAGCTTGAGGATGATCTATGGCTACACCTTC

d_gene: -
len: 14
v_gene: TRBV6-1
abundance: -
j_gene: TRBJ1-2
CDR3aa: CASSPTDSPYGYTF
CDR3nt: TGTGCCAGCAGTCCGACGGACAGTCCCTATGGCTACACCTTC

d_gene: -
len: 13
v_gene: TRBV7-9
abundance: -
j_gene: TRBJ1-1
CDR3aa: CASSLEAGTEAFF
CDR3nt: TGTGCCAGCAGCTTAGAGGCGGGCACTGAAGCTTTCTTT

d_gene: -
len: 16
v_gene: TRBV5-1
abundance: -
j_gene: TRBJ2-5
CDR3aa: CASSLQPGGAEETQYF
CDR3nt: TGCGCCAGCAGCCTACAACCAGGGGGGGCTGAGGAGACCCAGTACTTC

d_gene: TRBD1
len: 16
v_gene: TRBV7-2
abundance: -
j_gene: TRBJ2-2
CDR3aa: CASSSDRVGVSGELFF
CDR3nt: TGTGCCAGCAGCTCCGACAGGGTTGGGGTTTCCGGGGAGCTGTTTTTT

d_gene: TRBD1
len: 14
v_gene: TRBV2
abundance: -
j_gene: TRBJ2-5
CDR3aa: CASIPDRGQETQYF
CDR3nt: TGTGCCAGCATTCCGGACAGGGGACAAGAGACCCAGTACTTC

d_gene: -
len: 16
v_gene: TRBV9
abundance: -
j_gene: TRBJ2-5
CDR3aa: CASSVVGTLRGETQYF
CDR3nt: TGTGCCAGCAGCGTAGTGGGGACCCTAAGGGGGGAGACCCAGTACTTC

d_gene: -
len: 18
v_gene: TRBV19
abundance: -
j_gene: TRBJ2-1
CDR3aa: CASSRNPPGGAHYNEQFF
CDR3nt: TGTGCCAGTAGTAGGAACCCCCCTGGCGGGGCCCACTACAATGAGCAGTTCTTC

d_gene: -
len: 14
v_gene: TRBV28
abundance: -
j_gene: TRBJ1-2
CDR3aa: CASSFRGGSYGYTF
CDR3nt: TGTGCCAGCAGTTTTAGGGGGGGTAGCTATGGCTACACCTTC

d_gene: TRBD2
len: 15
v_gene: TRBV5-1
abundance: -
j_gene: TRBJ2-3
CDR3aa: CASSQAGASTDTQYF
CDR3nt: TGCGCCAGCAGCCAAGCGGGAGCTAGCACAGATACGCAGTATTTT

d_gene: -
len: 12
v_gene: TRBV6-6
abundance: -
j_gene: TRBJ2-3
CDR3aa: CASSYRQDTQYF
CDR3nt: TGTGCCAGCAGTTACCGGCAAGATACGCAGTATTTT

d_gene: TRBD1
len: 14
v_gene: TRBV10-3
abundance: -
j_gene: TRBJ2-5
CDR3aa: CATTAGTGVETQYF
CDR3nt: TGTGCCACCACAGCCGGGACAGGGGTTGAGACCCAGTACTTC